This is a list of T cell receptor beta chains from one sample in a study of B cell selection in AIRE deficiency. Assay: immunoSEQ multiplex PCR; the TCRdb copy retains only in-frame clones and omits some. The table shows 900 or so clones, with more than 75% occurring only once. Sequenced material: conventional CD4+ T cells sorted from PBMCs. These receptors all come from a human donor with AIRE deficiency. Both conserved end residues are trimmed from each CDR3. The size entry is marked missing in some rows and otherwise reads once, few, many or a size class.

V gene	CDR3 length	J gene	clone size	CDR3 protein
TRBV7-2	11	TRBJ2-5	NA	ASSLSLGETQY
TRBV7-8	14	TRBJ2-7	once	ASSSSGTAGMGEQY